This T cell receptor beta chain was identified during a study of T cells in Graves' hyperthyroidism and ophthalmopathy. Broader study findings: Most thyroid clonotypes expanded above 0.001 were also detected in blood. Progression to ophthalmopathy was predicted a median of 6.5 months early.

In its sample, this clonotype was seen many times. The antigen remains undetermined. The TCR beta CDR3 regions underwent amplification using RNA transcripts as the source. Initially, a first-round RT-PCR of the TCR CDR3 employed the HTBI primer set. A single record per CDR3 protein comes from TCRdb applying MiXCR to the multiplex PCR reads. The repertoire includes around 290,000 distinct CDR3 sequences, approximately 12% of them detected once, and roughly 8% sits in the top ten. Germline V CDR1 and CDR2: DFQATT, SNEGSKA (reference sequence). The CDR3 is 14 residues long. V was pared by 3 bases and J by 0 bases, with 10 bases between.

Sequencing was performed on blood. The TCR originated in a young woman with Graves' hyperthyroidism that later progressed to Graves' ophthalmopathy. The rearrangement links TRBV20-1 to TRBJ2-3; D is uncertain. The CDR3 DNA is TGCAGTGCTAGTCCATTAGGGAGCACAGATACGCAGTATTTT. Protein sequence: CSASPLGSTDTQYF.